This T cell receptor (beta chain) was profiled in a study of CD4+ T cells in melanoma. The CDR3 loop spans 18 amino acids. V shed 0 bases, J shed 5 bases, and the junction held 11 bases outside the gene matches. Germline assignment: CDR1 MGHRA and CDR2 YSYEKL. Study results and caveats: Diverse differentiation states were reported for melanoma neoantigen-specific CD4+ T cells. CD8+ T cell, macrophage and B cell function reportedly correlated with neoantigen-specific CD4+ T cells.

About this clone itself: Its antigen is still unknown.

Clones were read by immunoSEQ multiplex PCR, and TCRdb kept only the in-frame ones, dropping some. The sample holds about 11,000 clones; roughly two thirds are singletons and the top ten take 13% to 15%. The sequenced material came from cells from a culture (not recorded whether cultured in vitro). The TCR comes from a human donor with melanoma. The chain couples TRBV4-1 to TRBJ2-5, with 11 bases identical to TRBD2. The DNA for the CDR3 is TGCGCCAGCAGCCAAGATAGGCCTAGCGGGGGGACTGGGGAGACCCAGTACTTC. This codes for CASSQDRPSGGTGETQYF.